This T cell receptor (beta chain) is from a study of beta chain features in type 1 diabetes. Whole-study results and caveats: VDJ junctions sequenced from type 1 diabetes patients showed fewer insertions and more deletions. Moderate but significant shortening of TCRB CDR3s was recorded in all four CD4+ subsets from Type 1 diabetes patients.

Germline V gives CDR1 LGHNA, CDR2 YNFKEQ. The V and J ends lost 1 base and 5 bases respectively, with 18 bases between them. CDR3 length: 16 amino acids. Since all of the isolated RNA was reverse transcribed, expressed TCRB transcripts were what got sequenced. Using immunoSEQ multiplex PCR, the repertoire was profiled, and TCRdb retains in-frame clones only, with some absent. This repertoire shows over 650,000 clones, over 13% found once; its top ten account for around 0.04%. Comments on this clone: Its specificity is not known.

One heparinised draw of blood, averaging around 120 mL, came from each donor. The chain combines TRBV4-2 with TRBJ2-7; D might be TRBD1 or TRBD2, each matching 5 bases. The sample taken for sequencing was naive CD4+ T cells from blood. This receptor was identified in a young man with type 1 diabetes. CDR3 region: CASSQGTPGTLDEQYF. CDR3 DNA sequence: TGTGCCAGCAGCCAAGGGACGCCGGGGACCTTGGACGAGCAGTACTTC.